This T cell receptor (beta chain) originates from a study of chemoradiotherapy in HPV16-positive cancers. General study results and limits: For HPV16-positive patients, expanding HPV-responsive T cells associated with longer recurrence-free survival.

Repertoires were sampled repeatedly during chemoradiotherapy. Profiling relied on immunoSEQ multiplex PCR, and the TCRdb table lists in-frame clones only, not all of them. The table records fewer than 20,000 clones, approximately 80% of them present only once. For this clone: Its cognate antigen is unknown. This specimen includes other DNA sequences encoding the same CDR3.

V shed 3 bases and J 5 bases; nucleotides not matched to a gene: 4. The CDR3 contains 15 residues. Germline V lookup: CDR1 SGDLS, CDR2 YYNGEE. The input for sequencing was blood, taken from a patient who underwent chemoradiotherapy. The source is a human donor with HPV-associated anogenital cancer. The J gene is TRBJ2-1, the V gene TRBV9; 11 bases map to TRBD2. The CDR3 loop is CASSALAGANNEQFF. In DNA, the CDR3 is TGTGCCAGCAGCGCACTAGCGGGGGCCAACAATGAGCAGTTCTTC.